This T cell receptor beta chain was profiled in a study of shared clonotypes between healthy human individuals. The repertoire was sequenced with immunoSEQ multiplex PCR; TCRdb's copy has only in-frame clones and lacks some. Here the sample spans 850,000 to 1,200,000 clones, around 74% being singletons. The specimen sequenced was memory CD4+ T cells sorted from blood. The subset is: CD45RA-negative fraction. This clonotype originated in a man aged 18 to 29 in good health.

CDR3 residues: CASRWDRLFSGANVLTF. In DNA form, the CDR3 reads TGTGCCAGCAGGTGGGACAGGCTGTTCTCTGGGGCCAACGTCCTGACTTTC. The chain is built from TRBV5-8 and TRBJ2-6; 8 positions match TRBD1. The CDR3 is 17 amino acids. Germline V gene lookup returns CDR1 SGHTS and CDR2 YDEGEE. J lost 0 bases, V lost 5 bases, and 7 bases had no gene match.